The 23 T cell receptor beta chains given below trace back to one sample, sequenced in a study of Graves' ophthalmopathy and Graves' hyperthyroidism. The study amplified TCR beta CDR3 regions using RNA transcripts. The first-round RT-PCR employed HTBI primers together with the Qiagen OneStep RT-PCR kit. A multiplex PCR was then performed as the second round. TCRdb recomputed calls from the multiplex PCR reads with MiXCR, one row per CDR3 protein. The sample holds over a million distinct CDR3 sequences, around a third seen once. Specimen: peripheral blood or thyroid tissue (not recorded which). The receptors derive from an adult man with Graves' hyperthyroidism.

This clonotype appeared many times. This chain joins TRBV7-9 and TRBJ2-2, with a possible D match to TRBD1 (6 bases). There are 16 residues in the CDR3. Trimming stripped 5 bases from V and 1 base from J, with 14 bases between. The germline CDR1 and CDR2 sequences are SEHNR and FQNEAQ (reference sequence). CDR3 coding DNA: TGTGCCAGCAGCCAATCGACAGGCCTGAACACCGGGGAGCTGTTTTTT. Translation gives CASSQSTGLNTGELFF.

The chain couples TRBV7-2 to TRBJ1-2; D ambiguous. This CDR3 is 16 amino acids long. Trimming left V 6 bases short and J 0 bases short, with 17 bases between. Germline V gene sequence: CDR1 SGHTA, CDR2 FQGNSA. CDR3 loop: CASSSKPLKANYGYTF. DNA of the CDR3: TGTGCCAGCAGTTCGAAGCCACTAAAGGCTAACTATGGCTACACCTTC.

This clonotype was recorded at least ten times. The rearrangement links TRBV5-5 to TRBJ1-2, with 7 bases that match TRBD1. The CDR3 sequence is 14 residues long. Unmatched junction bases numbered 6, after V lost 4 bases and J lost 3 bases. The germline V gene has CDR1 SGHKS and CDR2 YYEKEE (reference sequence). The CDR3 spells CASSQTGFDYGYTF. Here the CDR3 DNA reads TGTGCCAGCAGCCAGACAGGGTTTGACTATGGCTACACCTTC.

The sample holds a few counts of this clonotype. The chain has TRBV4-3 and TRBJ2-2; D might be TRBD1 (5 bases). Trimming shortened V by 1 base and J by 6 bases, and 6 bases separated the two germline ends. This CDR3 region has 13 residues. CDR1 is LGHNA, CDR2 YSLEER, per germline. This CDR3 is CASSQGGSGELFF. The CDR3 nucleotides are TGCGCCAGCAGCCAAGGGGGCTCCGGGGAGCTGTTTTTT.

This clonotype was detected many times. One end of the junction does not line up with germline, which may come from a read error. The V and J genes are TRBV5-1 and TRBJ2-7, with 7 positions matching TRBD1. CDR1 is SGHRS, CDR2 YFSETQ, per germline. This CDR3 has 12 residues. Written as DNA, the CDR3 is TGTGCCAGCAGCCGGGACAGCTACGAGCAGTACTTC. This translates into CASSRDSYEQYF.

As concerns this clonotype: At one end the junction does not follow the germline gene, possibly because of a read error. CDR3 nucleotides: TGCGCCAGCAGCCAAGGTCGTAGGCAGGGGCAAGGGACCCAGTACTTC. Its translation: CASSQGRRQGQGTQYF. The rearrangement uses TRBV4-3 and TRBJ2-5; TRBD1 might be the D (6 bases). The length of the CDR3 is 16 residues. In germline, CDR1 is LGHNA, CDR2 YSLEER.

This clonotype showed up just a few times. The rearrangement joins TRBV29-1 to TRBJ2-7; D may correspond to TRBD1 or TRBD2 (6 bases each). The ends were cut back, 4 bases at V and 4 bases at J, with 17 bases in the middle. The germline gives CDR1 SQVTM, CDR2 ANQGSEA. CDR3 length: 14 amino acids. CDR3 nucleotides: TGCAGCGTTGGGTTGGGGGGCGAGGGGTACGAGCAGTACTTC. Protein sequence: CSVGLGGEGYEQYF.

This clonotype occurred a few times. This chain joins TRBV7-2 and TRBJ1-5; TRBD1 agrees at 10 bases. Germline V gene sequence: CDR1 SGHTA, CDR2 FQGNSA. Losses at the gene ends were 6 bases for V and 7 bases for J; bases not matched to a gene: 15. This CDR3 region has 17 residues. The CDR3 DNA reads as TGTGCCAGCAGTACCGCCCCCAAGGGACAGGGGAGCCAGCCCCAGCATTTT. Translated: CASSTAPKGQGSQPQHF.

In regard to this clonotype: With a much larger clone just one base away, this may be a read error. J is TRBJ1-5 and V is TRBV9, with 9 bases identical to TRBD1. With 4 bases clipped from V and 12 bases from J, the junction kept 14 bases outside the gene matches. Germline V gene lookup returns CDR1 SGDLS and CDR2 YYNGEE. The CDR3 spans 15 residues. The CDR3 DNA is TGTGCCAGCAGCCCGACAGGGGGTACCCTCGGGCTCCAGCATTTT. Translation: CASSPTGGTLGLQHF. The full variable domain, with the rest looked up from reference TRBV9 and TRBJ1-5, is DSGVTQTPKHLITATGQRVTLRCSPRSGDLSVYWYQQSLDQGLQFLIQYYNGEERAKGNILERFSAQQFPDLHSELNLSSLELGDSALYFCASSPTGGTLGLQHFGDGTRLSIL.

As regards this clonotype: A much larger clone is a single base away; this may be a read error. This chain links TRBV15 with TRBJ2-7; 8 positions match TRBD1. J gave up 2 bases and V 4 bases, and 4 bases lay outside the gene matches. This CDR3 is built from 14 residues. The V gene's germline CDR1 is LNHNV and CDR2 YYDKDF (reference sequence). CDR3 bases: TGTGCCACCAGCACCGGGACAGGCACCTACGAGCAGTACTTC. Translation gives CATSTGTGTYEQYF.

Many counts were recorded for this clonotype. The chain recombines TRBV5-1 with TRBJ2-7; D is perhaps TRBD1 (6 bases). Between the trimmed V and J ends, which lost 4 bases and 3 bases, there was a span of 14 bases. From germline, CDR1 is SGHRS and CDR2 YFSETQ. CDR3 size: 14 residues. This chain's CDR3 is CASSVSGTLYEQYF. DNA of the CDR3: TGCGCCAGCAGCGTATCCGGGACACTCTACGAGCAGTACTTC.

This chain links TRBV19 with TRBJ2-7; TRBD1 aligns across 8 bases. V dropped 5 bases and J dropped 0; count of bases not matched to a gene: 18. The germline gives CDR1 LNHDA, CDR2 SQIVND (reference sequence). The CDR3 has 19 amino acids. This CDR3 is CASSFDYPVGTGLSYEQYF. CDR3 nucleotide sequence: TGTGCCAGTAGTTTTGATTACCCAGTTGGGACAGGCCTCTCCTACGAGCAGTACTTC.

In its sample, this clonotype was seen many times. This rearrangement joins TRBV9 to TRBJ1-2, with 9 bases that match TRBD1. Per the germline V gene, CDR1 is SGDLS and CDR2 is YYNGEE. CDR3 length equals 16 residues. V lost 0 bases and J lost 7; bases outside the gene matches: 10. The CDR3 spells CASSVATTGGAFGYTF. The CDR3 nucleotides are TGTGCCAGCAGCGTAGCTACGACAGGGGGTGCGTTTGGCTACACCTTC.

This sequence joins TRBV7-2 and TRBJ1-4; possibly TRBD1 for D (6 bases). The CDR3 totals 14 residues. The V end was cut by 10 bases, the J end by 2 bases, with 14 bases between. CDR1 and CDR2 (germline): SGHTA, FQGNSA. The chain's CDR3 is CATQGRPTNEKLFF. The CDR3, as DNA: TGTGCCACCCAGGGGAGACCGACTAATGAAAAACTGTTTTTT.

The chain couples TRBV6-5 to TRBJ1-1; D ambiguous. The CDR3 is made up of 15 amino acids. Per germline, CDR1 MNHEY and CDR2 SVGAGI. The germline V and J ends were trimmed by 6 bases and 1 base, with 15 bases remaining between them. CDR3 coding DNA: TGTGCCAGCAGACAACTCGGGCCAGGGAACACTGAAGCTTTCTTT. Encoded protein: CASRQLGPGNTEAFF.

This clonotype was counted many times. J is TRBJ1-2 and V is TRBV7-2, with 8 bases lining up with TRBD1. The CDR3 is 14 amino acids. V was pared by 5 bases and J by 7 bases, with 9 bases of the junction left unmatched. Germline V gives CDR1 SGHTA, CDR2 FQGNSA. This CDR3 reads CASSPGGQGRGYTF. The DNA of the CDR3 is TGTGCCAGCAGCCCCGGCGGACAGGGCCGTGGCTACACCTTC.

This clonotype was counted at least ten times. J is TRBJ2-2 and V is TRBV19, with D possibly matching TRBD1 (6 bases). V lost 9 bases, J lost 0 bases, and 14 bases lay in between. The CDR3 is 15 residues long. Germline V lookup: CDR1 LNHDA, CDR2 SQIVND (reference sequence). The DNA of the CDR3 is TGTGCCAGCTCCGGGACACACACGAACACCGGGGAGCTGTTTTTT. It translates to CASSGTHTNTGELFF.

Worth noting for this clonotype: Just one base apart from a much larger clone, this may be a read error. The chain carries TRBV11-2 and TRBJ1-1, with D perhaps TRBD1 (6 bases). This CDR3 contains 15 residues. Germline loops: CDR1 SGHAT, CDR2 FQNNGV. The V and J ends lost 5 bases and 0 bases respectively, with 13 bases between them. CDR3 DNA: TGTGCCAGCAGCGACCCGGGACATATGAACACTGAAGCTTTCTTT. It translates to CASSDPGHMNTEAFF.

In this sample, this clonotype turned up once. V and J are TRBV7-8 and TRBJ2-7; 10 bases fit TRBD1. The trim removed 5 bases at V and 6 bases at J, leaving 10 bases unmatched. The CDR3 length is 15 residues. CDR1 and CDR2 from the germline V gene are SGHVS and FQNEAQ. CDR3 nucleotides: TGTGCCAGCAGCCAAAAGCCGGGACAGGGGAGCGAGCAGTACTTC. Encoded protein: CASSQKPGQGSEQYF.

Ten or more counts support this clonotype. The V call is TRBV7-9, the J call TRBJ1-3; no firm D call. Germline CDR1 and CDR2: SEHNR and FQNEAQ (reference sequence). V was clipped by 3 bases and J by 4 bases, with 16 bases between them. The CDR3 sequence is 16 residues long. CDR3 in DNA: TGTGCCAGCAGCTTGAGACGGGTACTCGTCGGAAACACCATATATTTT. It translates to CASSLRRVLVGNTIYF.

This clonotype has a count of ten or more. The CDR3 DNA follows: TGTGCCAGCAGCTCCCTGGCAGGGAGAGAGACCCAGTACTTC. It translates to CASSSLAGRETQYF. This rearrangement joins TRBV6-5 to TRBJ2-5, with D possibly called TRBD1 or TRBD2 (5 bases each). Trimming stripped 6 bases from V and 4 bases from J, with 15 bases between. Per the germline V gene, CDR1 is MNHEY and CDR2 is SVGAGI. The CDR3 has 14 amino acids.

Ten or more counts support this clonotype. The V gene is TRBV3-1, the J gene TRBJ2-7; D is unresolved. The germline V gene has CDR1 LGHDT and CDR2 YNNKEL (reference sequence). This CDR3 spans 13 amino acids. Trimming took 2 bases from V and 3 from J, leaving 8 bases between them. CDR3 loop: CASSQTGIYEQYF. The CDR3 region has the DNA TGTGCCAGCAGCCAAACTGGGATCTACGAGCAGTACTTC.

The genes are TRBV29-1 and TRBJ1-1, with 7 bases identical to TRBD1. Germline loops: CDR1 SQVTM, CDR2 ANQGSEA. The CDR3 contains 12 residues. Unmatched junction bases numbered 7, after V lost 5 bases and J lost 7 bases. The CDR3 sequence is CSVPGGANEAFF. The CDR3 coding sequence is TGCAGCGTTCCAGGGGGGGCTAATGAAGCTTTCTTT.